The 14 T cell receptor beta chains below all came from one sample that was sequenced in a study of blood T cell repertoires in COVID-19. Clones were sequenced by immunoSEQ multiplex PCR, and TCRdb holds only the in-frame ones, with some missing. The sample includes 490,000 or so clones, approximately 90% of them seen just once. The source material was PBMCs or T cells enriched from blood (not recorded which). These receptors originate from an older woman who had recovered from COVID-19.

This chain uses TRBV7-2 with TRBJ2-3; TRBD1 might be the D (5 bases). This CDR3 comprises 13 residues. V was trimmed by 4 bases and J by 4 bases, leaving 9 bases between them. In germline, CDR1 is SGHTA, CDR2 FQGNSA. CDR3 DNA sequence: TGTGCCAGCAGCTACATCAGGGCAGATACGCAGTATTTT. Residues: CASSYIRADTQYF.

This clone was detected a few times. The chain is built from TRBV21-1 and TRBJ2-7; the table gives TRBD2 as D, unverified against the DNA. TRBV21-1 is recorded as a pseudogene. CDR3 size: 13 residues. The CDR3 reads CASSKGTSLEQYV. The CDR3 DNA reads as TGTGCCAGCAGCAAAGGTACTAGCCTCGAGCAGTACGTC.

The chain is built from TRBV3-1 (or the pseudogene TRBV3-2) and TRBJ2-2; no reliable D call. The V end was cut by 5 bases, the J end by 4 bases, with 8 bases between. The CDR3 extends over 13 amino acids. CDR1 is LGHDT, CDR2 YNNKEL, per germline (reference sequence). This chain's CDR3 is CASSFSSTGELFF. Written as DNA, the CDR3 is TGTGCCAGCAGCTTCTCTAGCACCGGGGAGCTGTTTTTT.

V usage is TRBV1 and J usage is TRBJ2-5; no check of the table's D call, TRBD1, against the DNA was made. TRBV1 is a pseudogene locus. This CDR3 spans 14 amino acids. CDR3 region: CTSRVSGRQETQYF. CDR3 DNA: TGCACCAGCAGGGTCTCAGGAAGGCAAGAGACCCAGTACTTC.

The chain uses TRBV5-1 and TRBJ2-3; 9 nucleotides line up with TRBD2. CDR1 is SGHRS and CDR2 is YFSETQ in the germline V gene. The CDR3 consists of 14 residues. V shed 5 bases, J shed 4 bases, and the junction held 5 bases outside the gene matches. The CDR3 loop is CASRSAGGPDTQYF. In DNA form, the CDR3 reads TGCGCCAGCAGATCGGCGGGGGGGCCAGATACGCAGTATTTT. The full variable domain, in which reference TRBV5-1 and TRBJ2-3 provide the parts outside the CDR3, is KAGVTQTPRYLIKTRGQQVTLSCSPISGHRSVSWYQQTPGQGLQFLFEYFSETQRNKGNFPGRFSGRQFSNSRSEMNVSTLELGDSALYLCASRSAGGPDTQYFGPGTRLTVL.

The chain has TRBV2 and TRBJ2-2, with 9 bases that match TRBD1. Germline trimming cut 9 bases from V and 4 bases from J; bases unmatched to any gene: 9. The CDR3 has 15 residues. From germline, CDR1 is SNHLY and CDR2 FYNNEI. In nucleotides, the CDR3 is TGTGCCAGGGGAGTCTCGGACAGGGGCACCGGGGAGCTGTTTTTT. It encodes CARGVSDRGTGELFF.

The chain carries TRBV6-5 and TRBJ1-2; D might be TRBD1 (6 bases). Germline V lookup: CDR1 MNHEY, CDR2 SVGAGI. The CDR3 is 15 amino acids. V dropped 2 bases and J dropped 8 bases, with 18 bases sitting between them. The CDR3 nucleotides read TGTGCCAGCAGTTACGATACCTCCTTCACAGGGGGCTACACCTTC. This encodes CASSYDTSFTGGYTF.

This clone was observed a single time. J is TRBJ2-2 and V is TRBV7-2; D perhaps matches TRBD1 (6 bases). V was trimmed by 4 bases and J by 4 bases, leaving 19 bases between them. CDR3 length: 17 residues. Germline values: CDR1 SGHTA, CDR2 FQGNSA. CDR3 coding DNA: TGTGCCAGCAGCTCGACCGGAGGCAGGGGTATCACCGGGGAGCTGTTTTTT. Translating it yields CASSSTGGRGITGELFF.

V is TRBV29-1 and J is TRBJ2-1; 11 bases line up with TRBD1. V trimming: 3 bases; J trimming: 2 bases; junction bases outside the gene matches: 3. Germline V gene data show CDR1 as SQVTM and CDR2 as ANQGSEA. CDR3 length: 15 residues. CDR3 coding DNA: TGCAGCGTTGATAAGGGACAGGGGGCCTACAATGAGCAGTTCTTC. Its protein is CSVDKGQGAYNEQFF.

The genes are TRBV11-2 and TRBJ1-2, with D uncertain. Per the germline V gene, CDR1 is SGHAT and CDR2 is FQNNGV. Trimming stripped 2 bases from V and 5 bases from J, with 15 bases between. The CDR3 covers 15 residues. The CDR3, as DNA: TGTGCCAGCAGCTTAACCAATACTTTTCGGTATGGCTACACCTTC. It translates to CASSLTNTFRYGYTF. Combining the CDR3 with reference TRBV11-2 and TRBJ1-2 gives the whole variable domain EAGVAQSPRYKIIEKRQSVAFWCNPISGHATLYWYQQILGQGPKLLIQFQNNGVVDDSQLPKDRFSAERLKGVDSTLKIQPAKLEDSAVYLCASSLTNTFRYGYTFGSGTRLTVV.

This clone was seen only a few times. The CDR3 reads CASSLGDMINSPLHF. The CDR3 coding sequence is TGTGCCAGCAGCTTGGGCGACATGATAAATTCACCCCTCCACTTT. The chain employs TRBV5-6 and TRBJ1-6; D is uncertain. The CDR3 totals 15 residues. V was trimmed by 0 bases and J by 7 bases, leaving 11 bases between them. CDR1 is SGHDT, CDR2 YYEEEE, per germline.

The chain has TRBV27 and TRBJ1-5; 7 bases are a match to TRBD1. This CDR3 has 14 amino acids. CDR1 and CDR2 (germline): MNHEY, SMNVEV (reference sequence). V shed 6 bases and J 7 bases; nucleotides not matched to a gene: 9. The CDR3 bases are TGTGCCAGCAGCCCGACAGGGTCGGGCCAGCCCCAGCATTTT. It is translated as CASSPTGSGQPQHF.

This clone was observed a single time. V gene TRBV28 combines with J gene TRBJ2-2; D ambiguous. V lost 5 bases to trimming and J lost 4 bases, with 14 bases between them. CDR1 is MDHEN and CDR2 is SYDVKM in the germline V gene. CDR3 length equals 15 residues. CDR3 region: CASSLIRLGTGELFF. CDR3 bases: TGTGCCAGCAGTCTGATCCGACTGGGCACCGGGGAGCTGTTTTTT.

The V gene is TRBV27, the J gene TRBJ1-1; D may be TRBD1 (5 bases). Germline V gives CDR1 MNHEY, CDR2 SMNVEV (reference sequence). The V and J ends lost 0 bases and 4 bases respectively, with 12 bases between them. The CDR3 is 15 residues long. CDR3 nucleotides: TGTGCCAGCAGTTTATCAGGAGGGGTGGGCACTGAAGCTTTCTTT. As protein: CASSLSGGVGTEAFF.